The rows below give T cell receptor beta chains drawn from one sample of a study of radiotherapy plus CTLA-4 blockade in lung cancer. TCRdb's table, derived via immunoSEQ multiplex PCR, lists solely in-frame clones and lacks some. The sample lists more than 40,000 clones, roughly 84% seen once, with 7.8% in the top ten. Here the sequenced sample was peripheral blood, taken from a patient treated with radiotherapy plus ipilimumab. The receptors shown here come from a human donor with non-small cell lung cancer whose response to radiotherapy plus ipilimumab could not be evaluated. Both conserved end residues are part of each CDR3. Fields, in order: CDR3 length, D gene, J gene, clone size, V gene, CDR3 protein, CDR3 DNA. The D gene is left open where the match is weak. Clone size is not always given. Where it is, it says once, few, many or a class for expanded clones.

>14|.|TRBJ2-3|.|TRBV6-4
CASSRGVSTDTQYF
TGTGCCAGCAGCAGGGGGGTTAGCACAGATACGCAGTATTTT
>13|TRBD1|TRBJ1-5|.|TRBV2
CASSGQGYQPQHF
TGTGCCAGCAGCGGACAGGGGTATCAGCCCCAGCATTTT
>14|TRBD1|TRBJ2-7|.|TRBV11-2
CASSLYRGAYEQYF
TGTGCCAGCAGCTTATACAGGGGGGCCTACGAGCAGTACTTC
>16|TRBD1|TRBJ1-1|.|TRBV18
CASSPPTGGLNTEAFF
TGTGCCAGCTCACCACCTACAGGGGGCCTGAACACTGAAGCTTTCTTT
>17|TRBD2|TRBJ2-3|.|TRBV19
CASSIGDSGGPTDTQYF
TGTGCCAGTAGTATAGGTGATAGCGGGGGCCCTACAGATACGCAGTATTTT
>18|TRBD2|TRBJ2-1|.|TRBV9
CASSYDSGLASGDNEQFF
TGTGCCAGCAGCTATGACTCGGGACTAGCTAGTGGAGACAATGAGCAGTTCTTC
>15|.|TRBJ1-2|.|TRBV25-1
CASSEGGGRLSGYTF
TGTGCCAGCAGTGAAGGGGGGGGGCGCTTGTCCGGCTACACCTTC
>14|.|TRBJ2-7|.|TRBV9
CASSPWAEGSEQYF
TGTGCCAGCAGCCCGTGGGCAGAAGGTAGCGAGCAGTACTTC
>16|.|TRBJ2-6|.|TRBV19
CASSIRGKAGANVLTF
TGTGCCAGTAGTATCAGGGGAAAGGCTGGGGCCAACGTCCTGACTTTC
>14|.|TRBJ1-2|.|TRBV7-7
CASSFGSQGHGYTF
TGTGCCAGCAGCTTCGGGAGCCAGGGTCATGGCTACACCTTC
>18|TRBD2|TRBJ2-1|once|TRBV5-1
CASSLASGAAFSYNEQFF
TGCGCCAGCAGCTTGGCTAGCGGGGCCGCCTTCTCCTACAATGAGCAGTTCTTC